The 6 T cell receptor beta chains listed next were all sequenced from one sample in a study of blood T cell repertoires in COVID-19. Generated by immunoSEQ multiplex PCR, the TCRdb table keeps only in-frame clones and is missing some. The sample lists roughly 180,000 clones; 70% to 90% were seen once. The sample comprised peripheral blood. These receptors were collected from a woman aged 25 to 39 with acute or convalescent COVID-19.

This chain uses TRBV28 with TRBJ2-7, with D tentatively TRBD1 (6 bases). CDR3 length equals 16 residues. CDR1 and CDR2 from the germline V gene are MDHEN and SYDVKM. The ends were cut back, 6 bases at V and 0 bases at J, with 18 bases in the middle. This CDR3 is CASSGLGDTTSYEQYF. CDR3 sequence (DNA): TGTGCCAGCAGCGGTTTAGGGGACACCACCTCCTACGAGCAGTACTTC.

The chain couples TRBV7-2 to TRBJ2-3; 8 bases line up with TRBD1. V was pared by 5 bases and J by 5 bases, with 3 bases of the junction left unmatched. The germline gives CDR1 SGHTA, CDR2 FQGNSA. This CDR3 region has 13 residues. Here the CDR3 reads CASSPTGVDTQYF. CDR3 nucleotide sequence: TGTGCCAGCAGCCCGACAGGGGTAGATACGCAGTATTTT.

The chain is built from TRBV29-1 and TRBJ2-1; 11 positions agree with TRBD2. The CDR3 consists of 14 residues. Germline V gene lookup returns CDR1 SQVTM and CDR2 ANQGSEA. The J segment lost 2 bases and the V segment lost 6 bases, leaving 3 bases of the junction unmatched. The CDR3 region is CSVISGRAYNEQFF. The CDR3 DNA is TGCAGCGTGATTAGCGGGAGGGCCTACAATGAGCAGTTCTTC.

CDR3 sequence: CAWSVLGNEQFF. The DNA of the CDR3 is TGTGCCTGGAGTGTACTAGGCAATGAGCAGTTCTTC. The rearrangement uses TRBV30 and TRBJ2-1; D possibly corresponds to TRBD2 (5 bases). CDR1 GTSNPN and CDR2 SVGIG come from the germline V gene (reference sequence). The CDR3 contains 12 residues. V lost 0 bases and J lost 6, with 6 bases in between.

The chain combines TRBV18 with TRBJ2-6, with TRBD1 identical over 8 bases. CDR3 length: 17 residues. The J segment lost 0 bases and the V segment lost 6 bases, leaving 7 bases of the junction unmatched. Germline V lookup: CDR1 KGHSH, CDR2 LQKENI. CDR3 sequence (DNA): TGTGCCAGCTCCCGTTGGACAGGGAACTCTGGGGCCAACGTCCTGACTTTC. Translated: CASSRWTGNSGANVLTF.

The genes are TRBV12-3 or TRBV12-4 and TRBJ2-1; D unresolved. The CDR3 contains 12 residues. V lost 1 base, J lost 6 bases, and 4 bases lay in between. The CDR3 DNA is TGTGCCAGCAGTTTAGGGGCCAATGAGCAGTTCTTC. It specifies CASSLGANEQFF.